Given below is one TCR beta chain in context. Antigen unknown. A read error may produce the germline difference seen at one junction end. TCRdb keeps only in-frame clones here, not all; method: immunoSEQ multiplex PCR. This sample carries roughly 100,000 clones, about nine tenths of them seen once, and the ten largest clones take less than 55%. The sample belongs to a study of T cell responses to AZD1222 COVID-19 vaccine. General study points: Baseline serostatus was positive in only six AZD1222 recipients.

Germline V gene data show CDR1 as LGHNA and CDR2 as YSLEER. This CDR3 is built from 16 residues. The sequence derives from an adult in good health. V gene TRBV4-3 combines with J gene TRBJ2-7, with D perhaps TRBD2 (8 bases). The material was peripheral blood, obtained on day 0 of AZD1222 vaccination. The CDR3 reads CASRQGGGSGNYEQYF. In DNA, the CDR3 is TGCGCCAGCAGGCAAGGGGGCGGTAGCGGGAACTACGAGCAGTACTTC.